Below are 5 T cell receptor beta chains sequenced from a single sample in a study of neurological immune-mediated disorders. TCRdb re-called the 5' RACE reads with MiXCR, one entry per CDR3 protein. This sample has about 50,000 distinct CDR3 sequences, with under 13% found just once. The sequenced sample was PBMCs. The origin of the receptors is an older man with HTLV-1-associated myelopathy (HAM/TSP).

This clonotype showed up many times. This sequence joins TRBV7-2 and TRBJ2-7; maybe TRBD2 (6 bases). Trimming removed 1 base at V and 1 base at J, with 8 bases between. The V gene's germline CDR1 is SGHTA and CDR2 FQGNSA. The CDR3 spans 14 residues. The CDR3 nucleotides read TGTGCCAGCAGCTTAGACGCGGGATCCTACGAGCAGTACTTC. It yields the protein CASSLDAGSYEQYF.

This clonotype occurred many times. V usage is TRBV7-2 and J usage is TRBJ2-7; 9 bases align to TRBD2. The J segment lost 10 bases and the V segment lost 1 base, leaving 5 bases of the junction unmatched. The CDR3 contains 13 residues. CDR1 is SGHTA, CDR2 FQGNSA, per germline. CDR3 in amino acids: CASSLVAGGKQYF. CDR3 nucleotide sequence: TGTGCCAGCAGCTTAGTGGCGGGAGGGAAACAGTACTTC.

The table lists this clonotype with many counts. J is TRBJ2-3 and V is TRBV7-2, with D possibly TRBD1 on 6 matching bases. The germline gives CDR1 SGHTA, CDR2 FQGNSA. V was trimmed by 1 base and J by 1 base, leaving 12 bases between them. The CDR3 is made up of 16 amino acids. The CDR3 protein is CASSLVGAGGTDTQYF. CDR3 in DNA: TGTGCCAGCAGCTTAGTGGGGGCAGGGGGCACAGATACGCAGTATTTT.

This clonotype was seen at least ten times. The chain has TRBV7-2 and TRBJ2-1; no firm D call. The V gene's germline CDR1 is SGHTA and CDR2 FQGNSA. V was cut by 5 bases and J by 6 bases, with 8 bases left in between. This CDR3 is built from 12 residues. CDR3 sequence (DNA): TGTGCCAGCAGCCTCCCCCGCAATGAGCAGTTCTTC. Its translation is CASSLPRNEQFF.

This clonotype was seen ten or more times. The DNA of the CDR3 is TGTGCCAGCAGCTTTGGGGGGCTCCGAGAGACCCAGTACTTC. Encoded protein: CASSFGGLRETQYF. This chain connects TRBV7-2 to TRBJ2-5, with D possibly called TRBD1 or TRBD2 (6 bases each). Germline V lookup: CDR1 SGHTA, CDR2 FQGNSA. Trimming pared 3 bases from V and 4 bases from J, leaving 12 bases between. This CDR3 has 14 amino acids.